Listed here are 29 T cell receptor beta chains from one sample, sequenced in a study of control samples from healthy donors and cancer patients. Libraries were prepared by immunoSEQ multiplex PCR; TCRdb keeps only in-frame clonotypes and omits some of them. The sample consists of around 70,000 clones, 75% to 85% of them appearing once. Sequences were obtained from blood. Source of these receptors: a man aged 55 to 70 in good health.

The DNA of the CDR3 is TGTGCCACCAGCAGAGAAGCAGGGTTTGGGGATCAGCCCCAGCATTTT. It is translated as CATSREAGFGDQPQHF. V usage is TRBV15 and J usage is TRBJ1-5; maybe TRBD1 (5 bases). CDR1 is LNHNV, CDR2 YYDKDF, per germline (reference sequence). V dropped 0 bases and J dropped 5 bases, with 14 bases sitting between them. CDR3 size: 16 residues.

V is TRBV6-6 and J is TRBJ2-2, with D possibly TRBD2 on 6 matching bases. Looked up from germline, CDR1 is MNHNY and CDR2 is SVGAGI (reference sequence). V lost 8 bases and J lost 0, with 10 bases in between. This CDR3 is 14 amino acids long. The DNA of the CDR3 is TGTGCCAGCCGGGACTCCCCGAACACCGGGGAGCTGTTTTTT. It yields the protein CASRDSPNTGELFF.

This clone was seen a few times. The CDR3 DNA follows: TGTGCCAGCAGGAGGGGACCAAGCTCTGGAAACACCATATATTTT. Its translation is CASRRGPSSGNTIYF. This chain connects TRBV5-6 to TRBJ1-3, with D possibly TRBD1 on 5 matching bases. Germline V gene sequence: CDR1 SGHDT, CDR2 YYEEEE. The CDR3 totals 15 residues. Deletions cut 5 bases from V and 0 bases from J, with 12 bases between.

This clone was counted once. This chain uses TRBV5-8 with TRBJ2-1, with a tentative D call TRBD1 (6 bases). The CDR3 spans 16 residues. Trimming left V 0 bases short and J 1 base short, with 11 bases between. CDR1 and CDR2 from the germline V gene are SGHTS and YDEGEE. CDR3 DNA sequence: TGTGCCAGCAGCTTGGACAGGGAATGGTCCTACAATGAGCAGTTCTTC. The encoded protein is CASSLDREWSYNEQFF.

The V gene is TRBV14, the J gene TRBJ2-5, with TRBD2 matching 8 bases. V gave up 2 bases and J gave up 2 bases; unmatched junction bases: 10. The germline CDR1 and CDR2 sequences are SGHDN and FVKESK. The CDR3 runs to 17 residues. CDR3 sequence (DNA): TGTGCCAGCAGCCAATTTAGGACTAGCAGTTTACAAGAGACCCAGTACTTC. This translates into CASSQFRTSSLQETQYF.

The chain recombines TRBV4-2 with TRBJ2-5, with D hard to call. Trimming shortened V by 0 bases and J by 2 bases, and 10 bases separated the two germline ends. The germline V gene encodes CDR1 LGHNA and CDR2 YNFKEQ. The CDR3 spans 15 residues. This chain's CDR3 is CASSQEEATQETQYF. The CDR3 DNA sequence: TGTGCCAGCAGCCAAGAAGAGGCGACGCAAGAGACCCAGTACTTC.

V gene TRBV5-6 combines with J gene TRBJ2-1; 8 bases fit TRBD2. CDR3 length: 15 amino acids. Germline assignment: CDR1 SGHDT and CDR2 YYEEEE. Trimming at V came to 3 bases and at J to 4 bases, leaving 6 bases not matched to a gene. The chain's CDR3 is CASSYLASGYNEQFF. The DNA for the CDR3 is TGTGCCAGCAGCTATCTGGCTAGCGGGTACAATGAGCAGTTCTTC.

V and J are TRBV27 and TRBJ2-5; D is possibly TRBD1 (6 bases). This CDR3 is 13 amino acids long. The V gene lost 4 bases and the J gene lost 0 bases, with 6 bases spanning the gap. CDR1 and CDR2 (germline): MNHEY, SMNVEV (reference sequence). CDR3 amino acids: CASSWTDQETQYF. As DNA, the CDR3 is TGTGCCAGCAGTTGGACAGACCAAGAGACCCAGTACTTC.

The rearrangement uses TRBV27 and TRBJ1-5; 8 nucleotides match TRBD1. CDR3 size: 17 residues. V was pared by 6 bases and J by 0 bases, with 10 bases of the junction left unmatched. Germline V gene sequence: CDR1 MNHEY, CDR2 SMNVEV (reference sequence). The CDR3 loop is CASSRGTGTDSNQPQHF. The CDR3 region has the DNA TGTGCCAGCAGCCGAGGGACAGGAACGGATAGCAATCAGCCCCAGCATTTT.

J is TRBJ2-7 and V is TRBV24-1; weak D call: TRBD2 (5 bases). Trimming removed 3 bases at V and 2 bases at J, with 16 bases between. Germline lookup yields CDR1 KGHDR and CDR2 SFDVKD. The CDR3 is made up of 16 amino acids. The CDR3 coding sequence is TGTGCCACCAGTGATCCGGGCGGAAGGACTCCCTACGAGCAGTACTTC. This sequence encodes CATSDPGGRTPYEQYF.

CDR3 nucleotides: TGCGCCAGCAGCCCCCAACAGAGCACAGTGAGCTCCTATAATTCACCCCTCCACTTT. Translation gives CASSPQQSTVSSYNSPLHF. The gene calls are TRBV4-1 and TRBJ1-6; D not resolved. CDR1 is MGHRA, CDR2 YSYEKL, per germline. The ends were cut back, 4 bases at V and 0 bases at J, with 19 bases in the middle. The CDR3 contains 19 residues.

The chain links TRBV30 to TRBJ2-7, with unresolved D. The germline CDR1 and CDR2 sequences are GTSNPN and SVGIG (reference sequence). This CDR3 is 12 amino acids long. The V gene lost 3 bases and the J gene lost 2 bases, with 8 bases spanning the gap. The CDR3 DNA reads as TGTGCCTGGAGCTATCAAACCTACGAGCAGTACTTC. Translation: CAWSYQTYEQYF.

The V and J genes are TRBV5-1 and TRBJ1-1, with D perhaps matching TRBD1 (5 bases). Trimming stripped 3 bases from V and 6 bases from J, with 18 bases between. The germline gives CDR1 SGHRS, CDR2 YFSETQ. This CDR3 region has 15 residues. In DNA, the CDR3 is TGCGCCAGCAGCTCCGGATCCACAGGCTACGCTGAAGCTTTCTTT. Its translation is CASSSGSTGYAEAFF.

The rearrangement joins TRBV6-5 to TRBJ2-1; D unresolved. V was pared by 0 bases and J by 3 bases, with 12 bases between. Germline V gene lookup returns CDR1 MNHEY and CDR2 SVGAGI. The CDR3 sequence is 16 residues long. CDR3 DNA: TGTGCCAGCAGTTACTCAACTGGAGTGGGCTACAATGAGCAGTTCTTC. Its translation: CASSYSTGVGYNEQFF.

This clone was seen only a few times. The CDR3 reads CASNLGLAGGETQYF. The CDR3 nucleotides are TGTGCCAGCAACCTGGGACTAGCGGGAGGAGAGACCCAGTACTTC. The chain uses TRBV7-2 and TRBJ2-5; 15 bases align to TRBD2. Germline trimming cut 7 bases from V and 4 bases from J; bases unmatched to any gene: 4. The CDR3 contains 15 residues. CDR1 and CDR2 from the germline V gene are SGHTA and FQGNSA.

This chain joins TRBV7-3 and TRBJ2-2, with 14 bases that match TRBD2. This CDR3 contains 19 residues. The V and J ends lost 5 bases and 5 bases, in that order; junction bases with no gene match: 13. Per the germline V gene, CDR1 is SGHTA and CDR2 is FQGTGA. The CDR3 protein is CASSPGTSGRRLNTGELFF. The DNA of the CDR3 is TGTGCCAGCAGCCCAGGGACTAGCGGGAGAAGGTTGAATACCGGGGAGCTGTTTTTT.

The CDR3 DNA follows: TGTGCCAGTAGTATTAGACCGAGTCATGAGCAGTTCTTC. It yields the protein CASSIRPSHEQFF. The chain links TRBV19 to TRBJ2-1, with no clear D. From germline, CDR1 is LNHDA and CDR2 SQIVND (reference sequence). V lost 3 bases and J 8 bases, leaving 11 bases between the germline ends. The CDR3 consists of 13 residues. The variable domain in full, completed from reference TRBV19 and TRBJ2-1, reads DGGITQSPKYLFRKEGQNVTLSCEQNLNHDAMYWYRQDPGQGLRLIYYSQIVNDFQKGDIAEGYSVSREKKESFPLTVTSAQKNPTAFYLCASSIRPSHEQFFGPGTRLTVL.

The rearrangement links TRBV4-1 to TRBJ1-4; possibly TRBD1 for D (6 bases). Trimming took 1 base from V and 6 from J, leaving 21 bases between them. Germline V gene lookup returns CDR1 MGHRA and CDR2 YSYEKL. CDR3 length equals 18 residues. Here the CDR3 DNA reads TGCGCCAGCAGCCAAGGGCCGAGGAGGGGACACCTGTATGAAAAACTGTTTTTT. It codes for CASSQGPRRGHLYEKLFF.

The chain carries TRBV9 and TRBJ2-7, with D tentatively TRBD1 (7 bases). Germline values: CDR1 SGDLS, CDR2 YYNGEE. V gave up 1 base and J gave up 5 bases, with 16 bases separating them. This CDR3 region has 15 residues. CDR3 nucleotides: TGTGCCAGCAGCGTACGGGGGACAGCGGAGGACGAGCAGTACTTC. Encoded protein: CASSVRGTAEDEQYF.

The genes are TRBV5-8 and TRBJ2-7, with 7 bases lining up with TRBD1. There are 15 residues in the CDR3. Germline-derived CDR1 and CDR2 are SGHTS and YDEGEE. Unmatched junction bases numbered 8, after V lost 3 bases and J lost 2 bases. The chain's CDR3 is CASSSPGTATYEQYF. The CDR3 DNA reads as TGTGCCAGCAGCTCACCCGGGACAGCCACCTACGAGCAGTACTTC.

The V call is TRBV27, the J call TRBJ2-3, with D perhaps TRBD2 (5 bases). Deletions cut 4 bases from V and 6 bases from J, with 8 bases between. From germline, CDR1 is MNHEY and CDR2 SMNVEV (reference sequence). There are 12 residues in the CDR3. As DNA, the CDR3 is TGTGCCAGCAGTTCACGGGGTGATACGCAGTATTTT. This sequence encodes CASSSRGDTQYF.

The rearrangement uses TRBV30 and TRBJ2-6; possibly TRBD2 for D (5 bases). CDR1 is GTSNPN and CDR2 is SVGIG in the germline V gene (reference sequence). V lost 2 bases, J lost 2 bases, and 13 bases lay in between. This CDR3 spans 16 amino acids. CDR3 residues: CAWSRYSGAGANVLTF. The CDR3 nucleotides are TGTGCCTGGAGTCGATACAGCGGAGCTGGGGCCAACGTCCTGACTTTC.

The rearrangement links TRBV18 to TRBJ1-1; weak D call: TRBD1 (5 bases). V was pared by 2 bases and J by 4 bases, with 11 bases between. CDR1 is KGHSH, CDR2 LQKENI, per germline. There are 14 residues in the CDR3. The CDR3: CASSPGGMSTEAFF. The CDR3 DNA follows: TGTGCCAGCTCACCAGGGGGAATGAGCACTGAAGCTTTCTTT.

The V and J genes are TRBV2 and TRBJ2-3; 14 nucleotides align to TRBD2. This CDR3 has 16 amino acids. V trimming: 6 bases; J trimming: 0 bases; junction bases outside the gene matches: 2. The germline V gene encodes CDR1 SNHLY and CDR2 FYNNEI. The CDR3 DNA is TGTGCCAGCAGGTGGACTAGCGGGGGGAGCACAGATACGCAGTATTTT. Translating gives CASRWTSGGSTDTQYF. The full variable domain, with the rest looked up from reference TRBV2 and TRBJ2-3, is EPEVTQTPSHQVTQMGQEVILRCVPISNHLYFYWYRQILGQKVEFLVSFYNNEISEKSEIFDDQFSVERPDGSNFTLKIRSTKLEDSAMYFCASRWTSGGSTDTQYFGPGTRLTVL.

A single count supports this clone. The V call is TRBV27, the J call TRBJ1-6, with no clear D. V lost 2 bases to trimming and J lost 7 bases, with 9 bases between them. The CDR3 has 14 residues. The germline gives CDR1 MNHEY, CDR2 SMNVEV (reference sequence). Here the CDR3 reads CASSLMGVNSPLHF. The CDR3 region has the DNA TGTGCCAGCAGTTTAATGGGCGTGAATTCACCCCTCCACTTT.

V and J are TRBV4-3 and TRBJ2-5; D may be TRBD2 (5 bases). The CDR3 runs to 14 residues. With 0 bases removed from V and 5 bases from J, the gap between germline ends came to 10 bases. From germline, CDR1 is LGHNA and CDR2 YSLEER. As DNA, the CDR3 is TGCGCCAGCAGCCAAGATCCTAGGGAGGAGACCCAGTACTTC. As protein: CASSQDPREETQYF.

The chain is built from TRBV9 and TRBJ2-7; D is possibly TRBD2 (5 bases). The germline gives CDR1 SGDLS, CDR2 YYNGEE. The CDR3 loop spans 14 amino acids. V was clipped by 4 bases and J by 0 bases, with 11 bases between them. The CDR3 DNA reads TGTGCCAGCAGCCCTTTGGGGAGCTCCTACGAGCAGTACTTC. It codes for CASSPLGSSYEQYF.

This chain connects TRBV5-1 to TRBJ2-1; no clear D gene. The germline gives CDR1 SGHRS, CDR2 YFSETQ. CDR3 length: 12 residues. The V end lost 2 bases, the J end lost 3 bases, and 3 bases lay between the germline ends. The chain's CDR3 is CASSLNYNEQFF. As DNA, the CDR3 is TGCGCCAGCAGCTTAAACTACAATGAGCAGTTCTTC.

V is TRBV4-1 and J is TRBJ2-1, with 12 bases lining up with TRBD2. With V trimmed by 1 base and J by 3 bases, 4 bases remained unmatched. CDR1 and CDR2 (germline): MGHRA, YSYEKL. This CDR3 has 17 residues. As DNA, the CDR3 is TGCGCCAGCAGCCAAGCTCCGACTAGCGGGAGCTACAATGAGCAGTTCTTC. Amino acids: CASSQAPTSGSYNEQFF.